Shown below are 31 T cell receptor beta chains from a single sample sequenced in a study of blood T cell repertoires in COVID-19 (dated by TCRdb to 2018 to 2021). Library method: the immunoSEQ multiplex PCR assay. TCRdb took over this immuneACCESS table, retaining in-frame rearrangements with V and J assigned. Such tables are incomplete; in checked studies, under half of the missing clones stem from an unresolved V gene, and the remainder is unexplained. Here the sample has approximately 140,000 clones; around 90% occur a single time. Under 4.5% of the sample belongs to the ten largest clones. Sequenced input: PBMCs or T cells enriched from blood (not recorded which). The source is a woman in her forties who had been exposed to COVID-19.

The chain joins TRBV9 to TRBJ2-1; TRBD2 is a possible D gene (5 bases). CDR3 length: 12 residues. The germline CDR1 and CDR2 sequences are SGDLS and YYNGEE. Between the trimmed V and J ends, which lost 2 bases and 7 bases, there was a span of 7 bases. This chain's CDR3 is CASSVSGNEQFF. For the CDR3, the DNA is TGTGCCAGCAGCGTGAGCGGAAATGAGCAGTTCTTC. Full variable domain (rest looked up from reference TRBV9 and TRBJ2-1): DSGVTQTPKHLITATGQRVTLRCSPRSGDLSVYWYQQSLDQGLQFLIQYYNGEERAKGNILERFSAQQFPDLHSELNLSSLELGDSALYFCASSVSGNEQFFGPGTRLTVL.

The V gene is TRBV10-3, the J gene TRBJ2-1, with 10 nucleotides matching TRBD1. Germline CDR1 ENHRY, CDR2 SYGVKD. The CDR3 has 15 residues. V was pared by 7 bases and J by 6 bases, with 9 bases of the junction left unmatched. CDR3 residues: CAINPLGQGGNEQFF. The CDR3 nucleotides read TGTGCCATCAATCCCCTTGGACAGGGGGGCAATGAGCAGTTCTTC.

V and J are TRBV19 and TRBJ2-2; 9 nucleotides align to TRBD2. The junction had 3 bases not matched to a gene; V was cut back by 3 bases and J by 4 bases. CDR1 LNHDA and CDR2 SQIVND come from the germline V gene (reference sequence). This CDR3 region has 15 residues. The CDR3 DNA sequence: TGTGCCAGTAGTATTTTAGCGGGAGCCACCGGGGAGCTGTTTTTT. It specifies CASSILAGATGELFF.

This chain links TRBV25-1 with TRBJ1-1, with a possible D match to TRBD1 (6 bases). CDR1 is MGHDK and CDR2 is SYGVNS in the germline V gene. V dropped 4 bases and J dropped 4 bases, with 7 bases sitting between them. CDR3 size: 12 residues. CDR3 nucleotide sequence: TGTGCCAGCAGTGTCAGGGGCACTGAAGCTTTCTTT. Translation gives CASSVRGTEAFF.

This clone was counted between two and nine times. This rearrangement joins TRBV7-2 to TRBJ1-2; D possibly corresponds to TRBD1 (5 bases). The CDR3 covers 15 residues. Trimming took off 1 base at V and 2 bases at J, with 11 bases between the two ends. Germline-derived CDR1 and CDR2 are SGHTA and FQGNSA. This chain's CDR3 is CASSLGQSRNYGYTF. The CDR3 nucleotides are TGTGCCAGCAGCTTAGGACAGTCTCGAAACTATGGCTACACCTTC.

This chain uses TRBV18 with TRBJ1-4; the match to TRBD1 covers 8 bases. Per germline, CDR1 KGHSH and CDR2 LQKENI. The CDR3 spans 17 residues. V lost 6 bases and J lost 7; bases outside the gene matches: 16. CDR3 region: CASSQDRGGRNSEKLFF. CDR3 nucleotide sequence: TGTGCCAGCTCCCAAGACAGGGGCGGTCGGAACAGTGAAAAACTGTTTTTT.

In DNA, the CDR3 is TGTGCCAGCAGATCCGGTGGCCAAGAGACCCAGTACTTC. Protein sequence: CASRSGGQETQYF. The chain uses TRBV12-3 or TRBV12-4 and TRBJ2-5, with D unresolved. The CDR3 has 13 residues. Trimming removed 6 bases at V and 1 base at J, with 9 bases between.

This chain uses TRBV9 with TRBJ2-2; TRBD2 matches 11 bases. The germline V gene has CDR1 SGDLS and CDR2 YYNGEE. The V segment lost 2 bases and the J segment 4 bases; nucleotides outside the gene matches: 4. The CDR3 is 16 residues long. Here the CDR3 DNA reads TGTGCCAGCAGCGTTTCCGGGACTAGCGGCACCGGGGAGCTGTTTTTT. Protein product: CASSVSGTSGTGELFF.

The chain is built from TRBV5-4 and TRBJ1-4; D is unclear. Looked up from germline, CDR1 is SGHNT and CDR2 is YYREEE (reference sequence). CDR3 length: 14 amino acids. V was pared by 4 bases and J by 4 bases, with 11 bases between. The DNA for the CDR3 is TGTGCCAGCAGCGACCTTCAGCGTAATGAAAAACTGTTTTTT. The encoded protein is CASSDLQRNEKLFF. The entire variable domain, with the rest obtained from reference TRBV5-4 and TRBJ1-4, is as follows: ETGVTQSPTHLIKTRGQQVTLRCSSQSGHNTVSWYQQALGQGPQFIFQYYREEENGRGNFPPRFSGLQFPNYSSELNVNALELDDSALYLCASSDLQRNEKLFFGSGTQLSVL.

The V and J genes are TRBV2 and TRBJ2-6; D remains unclear. The CDR3 contains 18 residues. V dropped 5 bases and J dropped 0 bases, with 17 bases sitting between them. CDR1 and CDR2 (germline): SNHLY, FYNNEI. CDR3 nucleotide sequence: TGTGCCAGCAGTCCACGGCAACTCCGGGTCTCTGGGGCCAACGTCCTGACTTTC. Its protein product is CASSPRQLRVSGANVLTF.

This clone was picked up one time. The chain couples TRBV5-5 to TRBJ2-1; the match to TRBD2 covers 7 bases. Germline CDR1 reads SGHKS; CDR2 reads YYEKEE (reference sequence). The V segment lost 0 bases and the J segment 7 bases; nucleotides outside the gene matches: 4. The CDR3 covers 14 residues. The DNA for the CDR3 is TGTGCCAGCAGCTTGGGGGGACTACAGAATGAGCAGTTCTTC. Translation gives CASSLGGLQNEQFF.

This chain uses TRBV7-2 with TRBJ2-7; 7 bases are shared with TRBD2. V shed 5 bases, J shed 3 bases, and the junction held 22 bases outside the gene matches. CDR1 and CDR2 (germline): SGHTA, FQGNSA. This CDR3 is built from 19 residues. The CDR3 sequence: CASSAQSGAGLPEDYEQYF. CDR3 DNA: TGTGCCAGCAGCGCCCAGTCTGGAGCGGGATTGCCCGAGGACTACGAGCAGTACTTC.

The chain combines TRBV6-1 with TRBJ2-7; the D is unclear. The ends were cut back, 0 bases at V and 0 bases at J, with 6 bases in the middle. CDR1 is MNHNS, CDR2 SASEGT, per germline. The CDR3 spans 14 residues. This CDR3 is CASSEAASSYEQYF. The CDR3 nucleotides are TGTGCCAGCAGTGAAGCGGCTAGCTCCTACGAGCAGTACTTC.

The chain joins TRBV5-6 to TRBJ1-1, with TRBD1 identical over 8 bases. Unmatched junction bases numbered 13, after V lost 2 bases and J lost 10 bases. The germline CDR1 and CDR2 sequences are SGHDT and YYEEEE. The CDR3 contains 15 residues. CDR3 protein: CASSLPAGQGEVAFF. The CDR3 coding sequence is TGTGCCAGCAGCTTACCCGCCGGACAGGGAGAAGTAGCTTTCTTT.

The chain employs TRBV5-1 and TRBJ2-5; TRBD1 matches at 8 bases. This CDR3 is built from 15 residues. V dropped 0 bases and J dropped 4; count of bases not matched to a gene: 5. Germline V gene lookup returns CDR1 SGHRS and CDR2 YFSETQ. CDR3: CASSLGLTGAETQYF. Written as DNA, the CDR3 is TGCGCCAGCAGCTTGGGGCTGACAGGGGCAGAGACCCAGTACTTC.

The chain couples TRBV24-1 to TRBJ2-3, with 7 nucleotides matching TRBD2. V lost 3 bases, J lost 4 bases, and 6 bases stayed unmatched. CDR3 length: 15 residues. Germline loops: CDR1 KGHDR, CDR2 SFDVKD. As DNA, the CDR3 is TGTGCCACCAGTGATAGGCGGGAGTCTCCAGATACGCAGTATTTT. Protein: CATSDRRESPDTQYF.

The V gene is TRBV16, the J gene TRBJ1-5; TRBD1 matches at 8 bases. There are 15 residues in the CDR3. Germline assignment: CDR1 KGHSY and CDR2 FQNENV. The junction had 2 bases not matched to a gene; V was cut back by 0 bases and J by 4 bases. Written as DNA, the CDR3 is TGTGCCAGCAGCCAATCCGACAGGGGAAATCAGCCCCAGCATTTT. This codes for CASSQSDRGNQPQHF. Filled out from reference TRBV16 and TRBJ1-5, the complete variable domain reads GEEVAQTPKHLVRGEGQKAKLYCAPIKGHSYVFWYQQVLKNEFKFLISFQNENVFDETGMPKERFSAKCLPNSPCSLEIQATKLEDSAVYFCASSQSDRGNQPQHFGDGTRLSIL.

The chain couples TRBV28 to TRBJ1-1; 9 bases line up with TRBD1. CDR1 and CDR2 (germline): MDHEN, SYDVKM. V lost 6 bases to trimming and J lost 7 bases; unmatched junction nucleotides: 9. The CDR3 consists of 14 residues. The CDR3 region has the DNA TGTGCCAGCAGCCCGTTACAGGGGGCATATGAAGCTTTCTTT. This translates into CASSPLQGAYEAFF.

The chain's CDR3 is CASSPEREDVDEQFF. The CDR3 bases are TGTGCCAGCTCACCAGAGCGGGAGGACGTCGATGAGCAGTTCTTC. V gene TRBV18 combines with J gene TRBJ2-1; TRBD2 matches 9 bases. The J segment lost 8 bases and the V segment lost 2 bases, leaving 7 bases of the junction unmatched. Germline V gives CDR1 KGHSH, CDR2 LQKENI. The CDR3 totals 15 residues.

The chain joins TRBV19 to TRBJ2-7, with D tentatively TRBD1 (6 bases). Germline V gene lookup returns CDR1 LNHDA and CDR2 SQIVND (reference sequence). The CDR3 sequence is 13 residues long. The V end lost 7 bases, the J end lost 2 bases, and 12 bases lay between the germline ends. The CDR3 sequence is CASIKTGTYEQYF. CDR3 in DNA: TGTGCCAGTATTAAAACAGGGACCTACGAGCAGTACTTC.

The chain carries TRBV28 and TRBJ2-1, with 9 bases fitting TRBD1. V lost 9 bases to trimming and J lost 8 bases; unmatched junction nucleotides: 11. CDR1 is MDHEN and CDR2 is SYDVKM in the germline V gene. There are 14 residues in the CDR3. The CDR3 DNA reads TGTGCCAGTATAGACGGACAGGGGTGGCATGAGCAGTTCTTC. Amino acids: CASIDGQGWHEQFF.

J is TRBJ1-1 and V is TRBV16, with a possible D match to TRBD1 (6 bases). Germline V CDR1 and CDR2: KGHSY, FQNENV. V was shortened by 4 bases and J by 8 bases, with 11 bases between the two germline ends. CDR3 size: 12 residues. The CDR3 region is CASSLAGTEAFF. The CDR3 bases are TGTGCCAGCAGCCTAGCCGGGACAGAAGCTTTCTTT.

The rearrangement uses TRBV7-2 and TRBJ2-1; D is possibly TRBD2 (5 bases). The V end lost 1 base, the J end lost 8 bases, and 15 bases lay between the germline ends. The germline gives CDR1 SGHTA, CDR2 FQGNSA. This CDR3 contains 15 residues. The CDR3 coding sequence is TGTGCCAGCAGCTTAGTACGGGGAGTGAGAGATGAGCAGTTCTTC. Its protein product is CASSLVRGVRDEQFF.

This sequence joins TRBV6-5 and TRBJ2-2; the D gene is possibly TRBD1 (6 bases). V was trimmed by 5 bases and J by 6 bases, leaving 16 bases between them. Germline CDR1 MNHEY, CDR2 SVGAGI. This CDR3 spans 15 amino acids. CDR3: CASSHGQLMAGELFF. In DNA form, the CDR3 reads TGTGCCAGCAGTCACGGACAGCTGATGGCCGGGGAGCTGTTTTTT.

The J gene is TRBJ1-4, the V gene TRBV7-9, with D perhaps matching TRBD1 (6 bases). CDR3 length: 14 amino acids. The germline gives CDR1 SEHNR, CDR2 FQNEAQ (reference sequence). V lost 6 bases and J 6 bases, leaving 14 bases between the germline ends. The CDR3, as DNA: TGTGCCAGCAGATCCGGGGGGCGAGATGAAAAACTGTTTTTT. Protein sequence: CASRSGGRDEKLFF.

The chain has TRBV29-1 and TRBJ1-2; the D is unclear. Germline V lookup: CDR1 SQVTM, CDR2 ANQGSEA. The CDR3 has 11 amino acids. Written as DNA, the CDR3 is TGCAGGCGGGAGGGTCGAAGGGGCTACACCTTC. Its protein product is CRREGRRGYTF.

The chain joins TRBV7-6 to TRBJ2-5; weak D call: TRBD1 (6 bases). Trimming removed 1 base from V and 3 bases from J, with 6 bases in between. The CDR3 is 13 residues long. Germline CDR1 and CDR2: SGHVS and FNYEAQ. CDR3 coding DNA: TGTGCCAGCAGCTTAGACAGGGAAGAGACCCAGTACTTC. The encoded protein is CASSLDREETQYF. The whole variable domain, remainder taken from reference TRBV7-6 and TRBJ2-5, is GAGVSQSPRYKVTKRGQDVALRCDPISGHVSLYWYRQALGQGPEFLTYFNYEAQQDKSGLPNDRFSAERPEGSISTLTIQRTEQRDSAMYRCASSLDREETQYFGPGTRLLVL.

The chain employs TRBV19 and TRBJ2-7, with D perhaps matching TRBD2 (7 bases). The ends were cut back, 4 bases at V and 7 bases at J, with 17 bases in the middle. The CDR3 is 14 residues long. The germline CDR1 and CDR2 sequences are LNHDA and SQIVND (reference sequence). CDR3 loop: CASSSGGHRGEQYF. The CDR3 DNA follows: TGTGCCAGTAGTAGCGGGGGACACCGTGGGGAGCAGTACTTC.

Notes on this clone: This CDR3 is also generated by other DNA sequences in the sample. This chain links TRBV28 with TRBJ2-7, with D possibly matching TRBD1 (6 bases). The CDR3 runs 12 residues. Looked up from germline, CDR1 is MDHEN and CDR2 is SYDVKM. Trimming shortened V by 6 bases and J by 10 bases, and 16 bases separated the two germline ends. DNA for the CDR3: TGTGCCAGCAGGTCACAGGGTCGAGAACAGTACTTC. Its protein is CASRSQGREQYF.

The CDR3 sequence: CASSLSGTANTEAFF. The CDR3 DNA sequence: TGTGCCAGCAGCTTGAGCGGGACGGCGAACACTGAAGCTTTCTTT. The chain links TRBV11-3 to TRBJ1-1, with D perhaps matching TRBD1 (5 bases). CDR1 and CDR2 from the germline V gene are SGHNT and YENEEA. Trimming took 3 bases from V and 1 from J, leaving 12 bases between them. CDR3 length: 15 amino acids.

In its sample, this clone was seen a few times. The rearrangement joins TRBV18 to TRBJ2-5; D may be TRBD2 (5 bases). Trimming stripped 1 base from V and 5 bases from J, with 11 bases between. Germline V gene lookup returns CDR1 KGHSH and CDR2 LQKENI. The CDR3 has 14 amino acids. Here the CDR3 DNA reads TGTGCCAGCTCACCACTGACCGGGATGGAGACCCAGTACTTC. This gives the protein CASSPLTGMETQYF.